Below, 16 T cell receptor beta chains from the same sample are listed, as sequenced in a study of sequential checkpoint blockade in melanoma. The protocol was immunoSEQ multiplex PCR, while the TCRdb copy is restricted to in-frame clones and leaves out a portion. The table has some 17,000 clones, approximately 74% seen once. Treatment: randomized to nivolumab then ipilimumab (arm A) or the reverse (arm B). The starting material was CD8+ T cells sorted from blood (inferred from file names), obtained from a patient given nivolumab and ipilimumab in sequence. These receptors all come from a human donor with melanoma.

The V and J genes are TRBV4-3 and TRBJ1-2; D unresolved. Trimming left V 3 bases short and J 1 base short, with 21 bases between. The CDR3 covers 18 residues. Germline V gene lookup returns CDR1 LGHNA and CDR2 YSLEER. The CDR3 DNA is TGCGCCAGCAGCCATGCCACTTGGGCAGTTGAGGGTAACTATGGCTACACCTTC. This gives the protein CASSHATWAVEGNYGYTF.

The V and J genes are TRBV6-1 and TRBJ2-2; 8 bases match TRBD2. Per germline, CDR1 MNHNS and CDR2 SASEGT. Trimming at V came to 7 bases and at J to 3 bases, leaving 1 base not matched to a gene. The CDR3 spans 13 residues. CDR3 bases: TGTGCCAGCAAACTAGCGGACACCGGGGAGCTGTTTTTT. Protein product: CASKLADTGELFF.

Concerning this clone itself: A junction end diverges from the germline sequence, so it may reflect a read error. The rearrangement joins TRBV10-3 to TRBJ2-7; 12 positions match TRBD2. This CDR3 has 14 amino acids. CDR1 and CDR2 from the germline V gene are ENHRY and SYGVKD. The CDR3 sequence is CAITDRLAGDPPHF. In nucleotides, the CDR3 is TGTGCCATCACGGATAGACTAGCGGGAGATCCGCCGCACTTC.

The chain combines TRBV19 with TRBJ2-1, with 8 bases aligning to TRBD1. This CDR3 has 15 residues. The trim removed 5 bases at V and 7 bases at J, leaving 10 bases unmatched. The germline CDR1 and CDR2 sequences are LNHDA and SQIVND (reference sequence). The CDR3, as DNA: TGTGCCAGTAGTCTACGGACAGGGAGTGGTAATGAGCAGTTCTTC. It is translated as CASSLRTGSGNEQFF.

CDR3 sequence: CASSPGQGAYEQYF. Written as DNA, the CDR3 is TGTGCCAGTAGCCCGGGACAGGGCGCCTACGAGCAGTACTTC. This chain joins TRBV19 and TRBJ2-7, with TRBD1 matching over 9 bases. The trim removed 6 bases at V and 2 bases at J, leaving 5 bases unmatched. This CDR3 spans 14 amino acids. Per the germline V gene, CDR1 is LNHDA and CDR2 is SQIVND (reference sequence). Full variable domain (outside the CDR3, taken from reference TRBV19 and TRBJ2-7): DGGITQSPKYLFRKEGQNVTLSCEQNLNHDAMYWYRQDPGQGLRLIYYSQIVNDFQKGDIAEGYSVSREKKESFPLTVTSAQKNPTAFYLCASSPGQGAYEQYFGPGTRLTVT.

The chain uses TRBV19 and TRBJ2-5, with TRBD2 matching 8 bases. With 2 bases clipped from V and 5 bases from J, the junction kept 7 bases outside the gene matches. The V gene's germline CDR1 is LNHDA and CDR2 SQIVND (reference sequence). The CDR3 has 15 amino acids. This CDR3 reads CASSITGGFSETQYF. The CDR3 DNA reads TGTGCCAGTAGTATAACGGGGGGGTTTTCCGAGACCCAGTACTTC.

The chain joins TRBV9 to TRBJ2-5; TRBD1 might be the D (5 bases). The closer fit of TRBJ2-7 to the DNA end suggests the J call may be wrong. The CDR3 runs to 14 residues. CDR1 is SGDLS, CDR2 YYNGEE, per germline. CDR3 region: CASSPGHNSYEQYF. CDR3 coding DNA: TGTGCCAGCAGCCCAGGACACAATTCCTACGAGCAGTACTTC.

V is TRBV27 and J is TRBJ2-2; 9 bases are a match to TRBD2. Germline V gives CDR1 MNHEY, CDR2 SMNVEV (reference sequence). Unmatched junction bases numbered 4, after V lost 2 bases and J lost 3 bases. This CDR3 has 16 residues. DNA for the CDR3: TGTGCCAGCAGTTTAGCGGGGGGGCTAGACACCGGGGAGCTGTTTTTT. Its translation: CASSLAGGLDTGELFF.

The rearrangement links TRBV13 to TRBJ2-1; D unclear. Germline V gene data show CDR1 as PRHDT and CDR2 as FYEKMQ (reference sequence). Trimming pared 6 bases from V and 0 bases from J, leaving 6 bases between. CDR3 length: 13 amino acids. The CDR3 is CASSHSSYNEQFF. CDR3 sequence (DNA): TGTGCCAGCAGTCATAGCTCCTACAATGAGCAGTTCTTC.

V is TRBV15 and J is TRBJ2-7, with D tentatively TRBD2 (7 bases). CDR3 length equals 17 residues. Trimming stripped 1 base from V and 0 bases from J, with 16 bases between. Germline-derived CDR1 and CDR2 are LNHNV and YYDKDF (reference sequence). In DNA form, the CDR3 reads TGTGCCACCAGCAGAGGGCATCGGGGGGCCGGCTCCTACGAGCAGTACTTC. Translating gives CATSRGHRGAGSYEQYF.

V is TRBV27 and J is TRBJ2-3, with 9 bases that match TRBD2. The CDR3 has 14 residues. The germline gives CDR1 MNHEY, CDR2 SMNVEV (reference sequence). The ends lost 2 bases at V and 4 bases at J; junction bases unmatched: 1. CDR3: CASSLGLASDTQYF. The CDR3 DNA reads TGTGCCAGCAGTTTAGGACTAGCGTCAGATACGCAGTATTTT.

The CDR3 reads CASRPSSGSVDTQYF. In nucleotides, the CDR3 is TGTGCCAGCAGACCTTCTAGCGGGAGTGTAGATACGCAGTATTTT. The rearrangement links TRBV6-4 to TRBJ2-3; 10 bases are shared with TRBD2. The CDR3 runs 15 residues. The V and J ends lost 6 bases and 5 bases, in that order; junction bases with no gene match: 8. In germline, CDR1 is MRHNA, CDR2 SNTAGT.

The J gene is TRBJ2-7, the V gene TRBV7-9, with 9 bases fitting TRBD1. Germline V gene sequence: CDR1 SEHNR, CDR2 FQNEAQ (reference sequence). This CDR3 has 15 residues. With 4 bases clipped from V and 5 bases from J, the junction kept 9 bases outside the gene matches. In DNA, the CDR3 is TGTGCCAGCAGCTACCGGGACAGGGATCCCCACGAGCAGTACTTC. Translated: CASSYRDRDPHEQYF.

CDR3 nucleotides: TGTGCCAGCATCACGGGGGTGTCCTACGAGCAGTACTTC. Translating it yields CASITGVSYEQYF. The chain employs TRBV2 and TRBJ2-5; the D gene is possibly TRBD2 (6 bases). The J call may be in error: the DNA end matches TRBJ2-7 better. This CDR3 is 13 amino acids long. CDR1 and CDR2 from the germline V gene are SNHLY and FYNNEI.

By sample share, this clone is medium-sized. The V call is TRBV15, the J call TRBJ2-1, with 13 bases identical to TRBD2. The CDR3 is 16 amino acids. The V gene end was trimmed by 3 bases and the J gene end by 10 bases; junction bases not matched to a gene: 9. The germline gives CDR1 LNHNV, CDR2 YYDKDF (reference sequence). The chain's CDR3 is CATSRLLAGGGGEQFF. For the CDR3, the DNA is TGTGCCACCAGCAGGTTACTAGCGGGAGGGGGCGGCGAGCAGTTCTTC.

V gene TRBV9 combines with J gene TRBJ2-5, with TRBD2 as a possible D gene (6 bases). Germline CDR1 reads SGDLS; CDR2 reads YYNGEE. The CDR3 consists of 14 residues. V was cut by 1 base and J by 3 bases, with 10 bases left in between. The CDR3 DNA follows: TGTGCCAGCAGCGTATTCTGGGGGGAAGAGACCCAGTACTTC. It is translated as CASSVFWGEETQYF. Drawing the rest from reference TRBV9 and TRBJ2-5, the complete variable domain is DSGVTQTPKHLITATGQRVTLRCSPRSGDLSVYWYQQSLDQGLQFLIQYYNGEERAKGNILERFSAQQFPDLHSELNLSSLELGDSALYFCASSVFWGEETQYFGPGTRLLVL.